These 21 T cell receptor beta chains share one sample of origin, sequenced in a study of Ad26.COV2.S vaccination and SARS-CoV-2 variants. Treatment indicated: roughly 19 received Ad26.COV2.S at low or high dose, single or two shots; 5 received placebo; per-sample allocation not given. Samples were taken on day 63 after the first vaccine or placebo injection. Here immunoSEQ multiplex PCR was the method, and the copy in TCRdb shows in-frame clones only, minus some. The sample holds 300,000 to 350,000 clones, roughly nine tenths seen once. The starting material was peripheral blood, obtained in a trial of Ad26.COV2.S vaccine versus placebo. These receptors were obtained from a person between 18 and 65 years old who received the Ad26.COV2.S COVID-19 vaccine or a placebo.

This clone appeared a single time. The J gene is TRBJ2-7, the V gene TRBV18; D is perhaps TRBD1 or TRBD2 (5 bases each). V was trimmed by 5 bases and J by 5 bases, leaving 16 bases between them. The CDR3 runs to 14 residues. Germline loops: CDR1 KGHSH, CDR2 LQKENI. Here the CDR3 DNA reads TGTGCCAGCTCAAAACCGGGGCCCTCGGACGAGCAGTACTTC. Amino acid sequence: CASSKPGPSDEQYF.

The J gene is TRBJ2-6, the V gene TRBV7-9, with D perhaps matching TRBD2 (5 bases). Trimming pared 5 bases from V and 0 bases from J, leaving 20 bases between. This CDR3 contains 19 residues. Germline CDR1 and CDR2: SEHNR and FQNEAQ (reference sequence). In DNA, the CDR3 is TGTGCCAGCAGCCCCCGTACGGGCCTAGCCACCTCTGGGGCCAACGTCCTGACTTTC. Encoded protein: CASSPRTGLATSGANVLTF.

This clone was detected only a few times. The chain links TRBV6-2 or TRBV6-3 to TRBJ1-5, with D perhaps TRBD1 (6 bases). Germline V gives CDR1 MNHEY, CDR2 SVGEGT. There are 15 residues in the CDR3. The ends were cut back, 6 bases at V and 3 bases at J, with 15 bases in the middle. The CDR3 reads CASSSGDRNNQPQHF. The CDR3 nucleotides are TGTGCCAGCAGCTCCGGCGACAGGAACAATCAGCCCCAGCATTTT.

The chain uses TRBV6-2 or TRBV6-3 and TRBJ2-5, with 7 bases identical to TRBD1. The CDR3 runs to 15 residues. Looked up from germline, CDR1 is MNHEY and CDR2 is SVGEGT. V gave up 5 bases and J gave up 3 bases; unmatched junction bases: 9. The chain's CDR3 is CASSPRGQPKETQYF. CDR3 DNA sequence: TGTGCCAGCAGTCCCAGGGGACAGCCAAAAGAGACCCAGTACTTC.

This sequence joins TRBV7-9 and TRBJ2-2; TRBD1 is a possible D gene (5 bases). The CDR3 totals 14 residues. Germline V gene data show CDR1 as SEHNR and CDR2 as FQNEAQ (reference sequence). Deletions cut 7 bases from V and 3 bases from J, with 12 bases between. For the CDR3, the DNA is TGTGCCAGCATCACAGACAGTTACACCGGGGAGCTGTTTTTT. It codes for CASITDSYTGELFF.

The V and J genes are TRBV29-1 and TRBJ1-1; no definite D call. V was cut by 2 bases and J by 1 base, with 8 bases left in between. Germline CDR1 and CDR2: SQVTM and ANQGSEA. This CDR3 is 13 amino acids long. CDR3 sequence (DNA): TGCAGCGTTGAAAATCGACGGAACACTGAAGCTTTCTTT. It yields the protein CSVENRRNTEAFF.

This rearrangement joins TRBV5-1 to TRBJ2-4; 11 positions match TRBD1. Germline V lookup: CDR1 SGHRS, CDR2 YFSETQ. The CDR3 loop spans 16 amino acids. With V trimmed by 0 bases and J by 6 bases, 5 bases remained unmatched. CDR3 region: CASSLEGTGGGNIQYF. The DNA for the CDR3 is TGCGCCAGCAGCTTGGAGGGGACAGGGGGAGGAAACATTCAGTACTTC.

This clone was recorded only once. The chain has TRBV5-4 and TRBJ1-2; D not resolved. The CDR3 contains 15 residues. With 1 base removed from V and 0 bases from J, the gap between germline ends came to 10 bases. The germline V gene has CDR1 SGHNT and CDR2 YYREEE (reference sequence). The CDR3, as DNA: TGTGCCAGCAGCTTGTTGGCAGCCACTAACTATGGCTACACCTTC. Its protein product is CASSLLAATNYGYTF.

The chain combines TRBV19 with TRBJ1-1; 8 nucleotides line up with TRBD1. Trimming removed 5 bases from V and 4 bases from J; junction bases left unmatched: 6. The CDR3 loop spans 14 amino acids. The germline V gene has CDR1 LNHDA and CDR2 SQIVND (reference sequence). This chain's CDR3 is CASSRTGRATEAFF. For the CDR3, the DNA is TGTGCCAGTAGTCGGACAGGGAGGGCCACTGAAGCTTTCTTT. Full variable domain (missing parts from reference TRBV19 and TRBJ1-1): DGGITQSPKYLFRKEGQNVTLSCEQNLNHDAMYWYRQDPGQGLRLIYYSQIVNDFQKGDIAEGYSVSREKKESFPLTVTSAQKNPTAFYLCASSRTGRATEAFFGQGTRLTVV.

This clone has only one observation. CDR3 nucleotide sequence: TGTGCCAGCAGCCAAGCCTCTAGCGGAGCGGGAGATACGCAGTATTTT. This codes for CASSQASSGAGDTQYF. V gene TRBV3-1 (or the pseudogene TRBV3-2) combines with J gene TRBJ2-3, with 7 bases fitting TRBD2. The V gene end was trimmed by 1 base and the J gene end by 5 bases; junction bases not matched to a gene: 9. Germline CDR1 and CDR2: LGHDT and YNNKEL (reference sequence). The CDR3 extends over 16 amino acids.

This clone was counted only a few times. This rearrangement joins TRBV7-9 to TRBJ2-7, with D tentatively TRBD1 (5 bases). V dropped 5 bases and J dropped 5 bases, with 13 bases sitting between them. Germline V gene lookup returns CDR1 SEHNR and CDR2 FQNEAQ (reference sequence). The CDR3 runs 13 residues. CDR3 bases: TGTGCCAGCAGCCCTCCCCAGGGTCACGAGCAGTACGTC. Protein product: CASSPPQGHEQYV.

The chain employs TRBV6-6 and TRBJ1-1, with D perhaps matching TRBD1 (5 bases). The CDR3 extends over 15 amino acids. Germline assignment: CDR1 MNHNY and CDR2 SVGAGI (reference sequence). The germline V and J ends were trimmed by 0 bases and 3 bases, with 11 bases remaining between them. The CDR3 nucleotides read TGTGCCAGCAGTTACTCGGAGGGGTCGGACACTGAAGCTTTCTTT. Translation gives CASSYSEGSDTEAFF.

The chain is built from TRBV18 and TRBJ1-1, with D possibly being TRBD1 (5 bases). This CDR3 comprises 14 residues. Trimming cost V 5 bases and J 2 bases, with 12 bases left between them. CDR1 and CDR2 (germline): KGHSH, LQKENI. CDR3 sequence reads: CASSKDRLNTEAFF. The CDR3 nucleotides read TGTGCCAGCTCAAAAGACAGACTCAACACTGAAGCTTTCTTT.

This clone was detected once. The chain uses TRBV6-1 and TRBJ1-3; 7 bases agree with TRBD1. J gave up 0 bases and V 2 bases, and 13 bases lay outside the gene matches. From germline, CDR1 is MNHNS and CDR2 SASEGT. The CDR3 has 19 residues. CDR3 DNA sequence: TGTGCCAGCAGTGAATGGGGTCCGGGACAGATGACCTCTGGAAACACCATATATTTT. This encodes CASSEWGPGQMTSGNTIYF.

This chain connects TRBV11-2 to TRBJ2-7; TRBD2 aligns across 13 bases. Germline-derived CDR1 and CDR2 are SGHAT and FQNNGV. V lost 3 bases, J lost 0 bases, and 2 bases stayed unmatched. The CDR3 runs 16 residues. Written as DNA, the CDR3 is TGTGCCAGCAGCTTGGGACTAGCGGGGATCTCCTACGAGCAGTACTTC. Translation: CASSLGLAGISYEQYF.

The count of this clone is one. The chain has TRBV5-4 and TRBJ2-7; D is unclear. The CDR3 sequence is 11 residues long. CDR1 SGHNT and CDR2 YYREEE come from the germline V gene (reference sequence). Trimming pared 3 bases from V and 3 bases from J, leaving 4 bases between. DNA of the CDR3: TGTGCCAGCAGCTCCTTCTACGAGCAGTACTTC. Translation: CASSSFYEQYF.

The count of this clone is one. This sequence joins TRBV28 and TRBJ1-3; D is uncertain. Germline CDR1 reads MDHEN; CDR2 reads SYDVKM. This CDR3 is built from 15 residues. V lost 4 bases and J 2 bases, leaving 12 bases between the germline ends. CDR3 sequence reads: CASSSLGWTGNTIYF. DNA of the CDR3: TGTGCCAGCAGTTCCCTTGGGTGGACTGGAAACACCATATATTTT.

The J gene is TRBJ2-3, the V gene TRBV7-2; D uncertain. There are 13 residues in the CDR3. Per germline, CDR1 SGHTA and CDR2 FQGNSA. V shed 1 base and J shed 1 base, with 3 bases lying between them. This chain's CDR3 is CASSLGGTDTQYF. The CDR3, as DNA: TGTGCCAGCAGCTTAGGGGGCACAGATACGCAGTATTTT.

This sequence joins TRBV5-8 and TRBJ2-2, with unresolved D. V shed 2 bases and J shed 0 bases, with 8 bases lying between them. This CDR3 contains 15 residues. Germline V gene data show CDR1 as SGHTS and CDR2 as YDEGEE. The CDR3 here is CASSFQRANTGELFF. Written as DNA, the CDR3 is TGTGCCAGCAGCTTCCAGCGAGCGAACACCGGGGAGCTGTTTTTT.

This clone was detected only once. This chain joins TRBV7-7 and TRBJ1-1, with a weak D call TRBD1 (5 bases). The ends were cut back, 10 bases at V and 3 bases at J, with 24 bases in the middle. Germline CDR1 SSHAT, CDR2 FNYEAQ (reference sequence). This CDR3 is built from 16 residues. CDR3 protein: CATAPFTGTIHTEAFF. CDR3 nucleotide sequence: TGTGCCACCGCCCCGTTTACCGGGACCATCCACACTGAAGCTTTCTTT. Full variable domain (rest looked up from reference TRBV7-7 and TRBJ1-1): GAGVSQSPRYKVTKRGQDVTLRCDPISSHATLYWYQQALGQGPEFLTYFNYEAQPDKSGLPSDRFSAERPEGSISTLTIQRTEQRDSAMYRCATAPFTGTIHTEAFFGQGTRLTVV.

This chain joins TRBV18 and TRBJ2-3, with 11 bases identical to TRBD2. The V gene end was trimmed by 2 bases and the J gene end by 4 bases; junction bases not matched to a gene: 5. Looked up from germline, CDR1 is KGHSH and CDR2 is LQKENI. The CDR3 covers 16 residues. The CDR3 region has the DNA TGTGCCAGCTCACCAGTGCTAGCGGGAGGCTCAGATACGCAGTATTTT. Encoded protein: CASSPVLAGGSDTQYF.